These 26 T cell receptor beta chains were all obtained from the same sample, sequenced in a study of blood T cell repertoires in COVID-19. Assay: immunoSEQ multiplex PCR; the TCRdb copy retains only in-frame clones and omits some. The sample holds about 190,000 clones, around nine tenths seen once. What was sequenced was peripheral blood. The receptors come from a man aged 35 to 55 with acute or convalescent COVID-19.

This chain links TRBV6-5 with TRBJ2-5; TRBD2 aligns across 11 bases. The CDR3 has 16 residues. V lost 1 base and J lost 2; bases outside the gene matches: 3. Germline V CDR1 and CDR2: MNHEY, SVGAGI. The DNA of the CDR3 is TGTGCCAGCAGTTACTGGAGGACTAGCGGGCAAGAGACCCAGTACTTC. Translation gives CASSYWRTSGQETQYF.

In its sample, this clone was seen once. The gene calls are TRBV7-2 and TRBJ2-7; D is perhaps TRBD1 (5 bases). The CDR3 consists of 13 residues. V lost 1 base, J lost 2 bases, and 6 bases lay in between. The germline gives CDR1 SGHTA, CDR2 FQGNSA. The CDR3 coding sequence is TGTGCCAGCAGCTTAGAGACAGCCTACGAGCAGTACTTC. It codes for CASSLETAYEQYF. Based on the CDR3 plus reference TRBV7-2 and TRBJ2-7, the full variable domain is GAGVSQSPSNKVTEKGKDVELRCDPISGHTALYWYRQSLGQGLEFLIYFQGNSAPDKSGLPSDRFSAERTGGSVSTLTIQRTQQEDSAVYLCASSLETAYEQYFGPGTRLTVT.

This chain uses TRBV23-1 with TRBJ2-2; 7 nucleotides match TRBD2. TRBV23-1 is labeled an ORF, and its function is uncertain. The CDR3 has 20 amino acids. After removal of 0 bases from V and 4 bases from J, the junction contained 17 bases not matched to a gene. CDR3 amino acids: CASSQSSGERESPTTGELFF. The CDR3 DNA reads TGCGCCAGCAGTCAATCAAGTGGGGAGCGGGAAAGTCCGACCACCGGGGAGCTGTTTTTT.

The CDR3 nucleotides are TGTGCCAGCAGGACAGAATTTTGGACAGAATTAACGAACACTGAAGCTTTCTTT. Residues: CASRTEFWTELTNTEAFF. The chain combines TRBV2 with TRBJ1-1; TRBD1 might be the D (6 bases). Between the trimmed V and J ends, which lost 6 bases and 1 base, there was a span of 24 bases. The CDR3 has 18 amino acids. The germline gives CDR1 SNHLY, CDR2 FYNNEI. Combining the CDR3 with reference TRBV2 and TRBJ1-1 gives the whole variable domain EPEVTQTPSHQVTQMGQEVILRCVPISNHLYFYWYRQILGQKVEFLVSFYNNEISEKSEIFDDQFSVERPDGSNFTLKIRSTKLEDSAMYFCASRTEFWTELTNTEAFFGQGTRLTVV.

This sequence joins TRBV21-1 and TRBJ2-3; the DNA was not compared with TRBD2, the D call given in the table. TRBV21-1 is a pseudogene locus. The CDR3 runs to 16 residues. CDR3 loop: CASSPWWRGNRDTQYF. In DNA, the CDR3 is TGTGCCAGCTCCCCGTGGTGGCGGGGGAATAGAGATACGCAGTATTTT.

This chain connects TRBV7-9 to TRBJ2-5; TRBD2 aligns across 13 bases. Germline-derived CDR1 and CDR2 are SEHNR and FQNEAQ (reference sequence). The CDR3 extends over 16 amino acids. The J segment lost 1 base and the V segment lost 1 base, leaving 0 bases of the junction unmatched. The CDR3 protein is CASSLGLAGGQETQYF. For the CDR3, the DNA is TGTGCCAGCAGCTTAGGACTAGCGGGGGGCCAAGAGACCCAGTACTTC.

The chain links TRBV2 to TRBJ2-4, with 7 nucleotides matching TRBD2. CDR1 SNHLY and CDR2 FYNNEI come from the germline V gene. The CDR3 runs to 13 residues. The junction had 5 bases not matched to a gene; V was cut back by 3 bases and J by 9 bases. The DNA for the CDR3 is TGTGCCAGCAGTGAGCAAGCGGGGAGCATTCAGTACTTC. This sequence encodes CASSEQAGSIQYF.

The chain carries TRBV30 and TRBJ1-4, with 7 bases aligning to TRBD1. The CDR3 is 14 residues long. J gave up 8 bases and V 3 bases, and 9 bases lay outside the gene matches. Germline CDR1 reads GTSNPN; CDR2 reads SVGIG (reference sequence). The CDR3 here is CAWRGGQPREKLFF. CDR3 bases: TGTGCCTGGAGGGGGGGACAGCCCAGAGAAAAACTGTTTTTT.

The V and J genes are TRBV29-1 and TRBJ1-1; D remains unclear. The CDR3 is 13 residues long. Trimming left V 1 base short and J 6 bases short, with 12 bases between. Germline V gene lookup returns CDR1 SQVTM and CDR2 ANQGSEA. Here the CDR3 DNA reads TGCAGCGTTGAAGGTTTCGTTATCTCTGAAGCTTTCTTT. Translated, it gives CSVEGFVISEAFF.

The chain links TRBV5-6 to TRBJ1-5; D perhaps matches TRBD1 (5 bases). The V end lost 1 base, the J end lost 6 bases, and 11 bases lay between the germline ends. This CDR3 has 14 amino acids. Germline CDR1 reads SGHDT; CDR2 reads YYEEEE. The CDR3 nucleotides are TGTGCCAGCAGCTTGTGGAGGGGCGGTCAGCCCCAGCATTTT. Translated: CASSLWRGGQPQHF.

J is TRBJ1-2 and V is TRBV6-5; TRBD1 aligns across 9 bases. This CDR3 is 14 amino acids long. Germline V gives CDR1 MNHEY, CDR2 SVGAGI. With 8 bases clipped from V and 2 bases from J, the junction kept 6 bases outside the gene matches. The CDR3 protein is CASQTGGANYGYTF. Written as DNA, the CDR3 is TGTGCCAGCCAGACAGGGGGGGCGAACTATGGCTACACCTTC.

This chain connects TRBV27 to TRBJ2-7, with 7 nucleotides matching TRBD1. CDR3 length: 13 residues. Losses at the gene ends were 4 bases for V and 1 base for J; bases not matched to a gene: 1. The germline V gene encodes CDR1 MNHEY and CDR2 SMNVEV (reference sequence). In DNA form, the CDR3 reads TGTGCCAGCAGTTGGGGACAGTCCTACGAGCAGTACTTC. Encoded protein: CASSWGQSYEQYF.

This clone was seen just once. The chain is built from TRBV7-6 and TRBJ2-3; TRBD2 agrees at 12 bases. The CDR3 has 16 amino acids. Germline V gives CDR1 SGHVS, CDR2 FNYEAQ. The junction had 3 bases not matched to a gene; V was cut back by 5 bases and J by 0 bases. The CDR3, as DNA: TGTGCCAGCAGCATACTAGCGGGGGGAAGCACAGATACGCAGTATTTT. It codes for CASSILAGGSTDTQYF.

The chain has TRBV6-5 and TRBJ2-2; the D is unclear. V dropped 5 bases and J dropped 0 bases, with 10 bases sitting between them. Per germline, CDR1 MNHEY and CDR2 SVGAGI. This CDR3 is built from 15 residues. Here the CDR3 DNA reads TGTGCCAGCAGTCTGGGCTATTCGAACACCGGGGAGCTGTTTTTT. It is translated as CASSLGYSNTGELFF.

The chain is built from TRBV19 and TRBJ2-7; tentatively, D is TRBD1 (6 bases). The CDR3 has 11 residues. Germline CDR1 reads LNHDA; CDR2 reads SQIVND (reference sequence). V lost 9 bases, J lost 10 bases, and 16 bases lay in between. CDR3 protein: CASGTTGRQYF. The CDR3 DNA is TGTGCCAGCGGGACCACAGGGCGACAGTACTTC.

The DNA for the CDR3 is TGTGCCAGCAGCCTAAACAGGGTTGGCGAGCAGTACTTC. Translating it yields CASSLNRVGEQYF. The chain uses TRBV7-8 and TRBJ2-7; weak D call: TRBD1 (6 bases). Trimming left V 5 bases short and J 6 bases short, with 14 bases between. CDR1 is SGHVS, CDR2 FQNEAQ, per germline. The CDR3 length is 13 residues.

The rearrangement joins TRBV4-2 to TRBJ2-2; 11 bases fit TRBD2. V lost 3 bases, J lost 0 bases, and 9 bases stayed unmatched. The CDR3 covers 19 residues. Germline CDR1 LGHNA, CDR2 YNFKEQ. This CDR3 reads CASSHIAGLAVSNTGELFF. The CDR3 nucleotides are TGTGCCAGCAGCCATATCGCGGGACTAGCGGTTTCGAACACCGGGGAGCTGTTTTTT.

V gene TRBV30 combines with J gene TRBJ1-6; weak D call: TRBD1 (6 bases). The CDR3 spans 13 residues. V was pared by 3 bases and J by 7 bases, with 10 bases between. In germline, CDR1 is GTSNPN, CDR2 SVGIG (reference sequence). The DNA for the CDR3 is TGTGCCTGGAGAAACAGGGAAAATTCACCCCTCCACTTT. Translated: CAWRNRENSPLHF. The full variable domain, completed using reference TRBV30 and TRBJ1-6, is SQTIHQWPATLVQPVGSPLSLECTVEGTSNPNLYWYRQAAGRGLQLLFYSVGIGQISSEVPQNLSASRPQDRQFILSSKKLLLSDSGFYLCAWRNRENSPLHFGNGTRLTVT.

This clone has more than one count but fewer than ten. J is TRBJ2-3 and V is TRBV12-3 or TRBV12-4; tentative D call: TRBD2 (6 bases). CDR3 length equals 12 residues. V lost 7 bases and J lost 14, with 19 bases in between. The CDR3: CASTAGPAVSYF. In nucleotides, the CDR3 is TGTGCCAGCACCGCGGGGCCCGCGGTGTCGTATTTT.

Only a few counts were recorded for this clone. This sequence joins TRBV13 and TRBJ2-7; perhaps TRBD2 as D (6 bases). Trimming stripped 4 bases from V and 0 bases from J, with 13 bases between. The CDR3 has 15 residues. Germline CDR1 reads PRHDT; CDR2 reads FYEKMQ (reference sequence). CDR3 sequence reads: CASSSPGGASYEQYF. The CDR3 region has the DNA TGTGCCAGCAGCTCCCCCGGCGGGGCCTCCTACGAGCAGTACTTC.

The V gene is TRBV6-2 or TRBV6-3, the J gene TRBJ1-1; D not certain. This CDR3 contains 16 residues. V was pared by 2 bases and J by 2 bases, with 15 bases between. CDR1 and CDR2 (germline): MNHEY, SVGEGT. The CDR3 DNA follows: TGTGCCAGCAGTTACCCGGCCGGGATAGGTAACACTGAAGCTTTCTTT. Protein: CASSYPAGIGNTEAFF.

V gene TRBV6-2 or TRBV6-3 combines with J gene TRBJ2-4; TRBD2 agrees at 9 bases. The germline gives CDR1 MNHEY, CDR2 SVGEGT. This CDR3 is 16 amino acids long. Trimming took 2 bases from V and 11 from J; bases not matched to a gene: 13. CDR3 bases: TGTGCCAGCAGTTACACTCGAGCGGGGGGCCTGGGGGTTCAGTACTTC. As protein: CASSYTRAGGLGVQYF.

This chain links TRBV29-1 with TRBJ2-1, with 9 bases fitting TRBD1. CDR3 length: 13 amino acids. V dropped 7 bases and J dropped 8; count of bases not matched to a gene: 9. Germline CDR1 SQVTM, CDR2 ANQGSEA. Here the CDR3 reads CSARGQGLDEQFF. The DNA for the CDR3 is TGCAGCGCCCGGGGACAGGGCTTAGATGAGCAGTTCTTC.

V and J are TRBV6-2 or TRBV6-3 and TRBJ2-5; the match to TRBD1 covers 8 bases. This CDR3 comprises 15 residues. The V and J ends lost 4 bases and 3 bases, in that order; junction bases with no gene match: 7. Germline V gene lookup returns CDR1 MNHEY and CDR2 SVGEGT. CDR3 sequence (DNA): TGTGCCAGCAGTTCCCCCCAGGGGGCCGAAGAGACCCAGTACTTC. This codes for CASSSPQGAEETQYF.

This clone was counted only a few times. The CDR3: CASSQDMTGAYEKLFF. CDR3 nucleotide sequence: TGCGCCAGCAGCCAAGACATGACAGGGGCTTATGAAAAACTGTTTTTT. The V and J genes are TRBV4-1 and TRBJ1-4; TRBD1 matches 8 bases. The CDR3 loop spans 16 amino acids. Germline V gene sequence: CDR1 MGHRA, CDR2 YSYEKL. The J segment lost 6 bases and the V segment lost 0 bases, leaving 6 bases of the junction unmatched.

The genes are TRBV5-6 and TRBJ1-1; 7 bases fit TRBD1. Germline V lookup: CDR1 SGHDT, CDR2 YYEEEE. Trimming at V came to 4 bases and at J to 1 base, leaving 16 bases not matched to a gene. The CDR3 covers 18 residues. CDR3 protein: CASSLLLHMTGQNTEAFF. The CDR3 region has the DNA TGTGCCAGCAGCCTATTACTTCATATGACAGGGCAGAACACTGAAGCTTTCTTT.